This T cell receptor beta chain was captured by sequencing in a study of T-cell memory formation after mild COVID-19. Study-wide background: TCR clusters showed largely donor specificity. Broader study findings: CD8+ contracting clones occupied EMRA, while CD4+ ones occupied mainly CM and EM. Later expanders leaned toward CD4+, whereas clones contracting from day 15 to 85 were balanced CD4/CD8. That cross-reactive memory joined was suggested by some responding clones appearing in pre-infection memory.

From the 5' RACE reads, TCRdb called clonotypes with MiXCR, one entry per CDR3 protein. The sample consists of approximately 40,000 distinct CDR3 sequences, about an eighth of them appearing once. This clonotype was picked up many times. Its specificity is not known. Trimming took off 0 bases at V and 1 base at J, with 12 bases between the two ends. Germline V CDR1 and CDR2: SGHAT, FQNNGV. The CDR3 contains 16 residues. The clonotype comes from a man between 18 and 35 years old who had mild COVID-19 (a few samples of this study predate the infection). Cell type and time point are not known. Input material: PBMCs or a T cell subset sorted from them (not recorded which). The chain couples TRBV11-2 to TRBJ1-1; D gene uncertain. CDR3 protein: CASSLEWRLKNTEAFF. For the CDR3, the DNA is TGTGCCAGCAGCTTAGAATGGCGCCTAAAGAACACTGAAGCTTTCTTT.